The source of this TCR beta chain is a study of cytomegalovirus exposure and HLA in healthy donors (dated by TCRdb to about 2017). For context, the study as a whole: According to an earlier analysis of 587 of the donors, about 179 million T cells yielded roughly 100 million unique TCR beta sequences and around 300 Gb of sequence data. Among the roughly 400 genotyped donors, more than 70% belonged to the genetic ancestry cluster associated with self-reported Caucasian donors. The study aimed to test whether signatures of past pathogen exposure could be identified by cataloging public T cell receptors. A later analysis re-examined previously published TCR beta repertoires from about 700 donors and added high-resolution HLA genotyping to investigate patterns of TCR occurrence. A separate validation cohort of 100 to 150 different subjects was used in addition to the approximately 700-subject first cohort. Every discovery cohort repertoire had been produced on one sequencing platform. In the later analysis, no new phenotypic data were used to find candidate immune exposures; instead, reliance was placed on TCR beta sequences and their occurrence across donors. The number of typed donors differed by locus: roughly 629-630 for A, B, C, DRB1 and DQB1; 522 for DQA1; around 580 for DPA1; and approximately 450 for DPB1. In a later genetic analysis, genome-wide SNP genotypes for about 55% of the roughly 700 donors were used, and that subset was treated as a discovery cohort. Because of strong linkage in the cohort, roughly five DR-DQ haplotypes were treated as single units for association and clustering. On average, about 200,000 unique TCR beta nucleotide sequences were sequenced per donor among 300 to 500 genotyped donors of the cohort, with roughly 19% of those sequences being non-productive. High-throughput TCR immunosequencing, statistical association of individual TCRs with disease status, and machine learning were combined to predict cytomegalovirus infection status. In an earlier analysis of roughly 540 of the donors, high-throughput TCR beta sequencing was used to judge whether each TCR beta V gene segment behaved as functional or pseudogenic. An early release covering around 630 HLA-typed donors comprised about 320 gigabases of sequencing data and some 79 million unique TCR sequences. Donor age, sex, ethnicity and CMV serostatus were compiled alongside the repertoire data. Class I and class II HLA loci were covered by the typing at four-digit resolution. The study profiled the T cell repertoires of about 720 subjects by immunosequencing and related them to cytomegalovirus serostatus.

On this clone: No antigen is known for it. No much larger clone is present one base from it, and per-base qualities are unavailable.

In total, 666 healthy bone marrow donors made up the cohort. Cohort members were all nominally healthy when sampled, although unrecorded immune exposures were likely present. The donor was CMV seronegative and was included in the group of several hundred seronegative cohort members. A peripheral blood sample was collected from each donor, and TCR beta sequencing was performed on peripheral blood mononuclear cells. Genomic DNA extraction from the blood cell samples was performed with the Qiagen DNeasy Blood Extraction Kit. Library generation was performed with the immunoSEQ multiplex PCR assay. A mixture of 60 forward primers for TCR Vbeta segments and 13 reverse primers for TCR Jbeta segments was used in the multiplex PCR. Amplification of the CDR3 region of rearranged TCR beta genes was performed with a multiplex PCR assay on genomic DNA. The amplified TCR beta libraries were sequenced on the Illumina HiSeq System as 87-base-pair reads. The study's processing was this. In a later analysis, 70 million to 95 million unique TCR beta chains were counted across the roughly 610 repertoires, and roughly 11 million of these chains were shared by at least two donors. Raw reads were error-corrected and collapsed into unique sequences by a nearest-neighbor algorithm in which closely related sequences were merged to remove PCR and sequencing errors. To assign V, D and J gene segments, CDR3 sequences were aligned to IMGT reference sequences. For a sequence to be retained, at least a six-nucleotide match to both a V gene segment and a J gene segment was required. A rearrangement was called productive if the CDR3 had no stop codons and remained in frame with V and J, and every other rearrangement was called non-productive. CDR3 was defined according to IMGT convention as the region running from the second conserved V-encoded cysteine to the conserved J-encoded phenylalanine. In an earlier analysis of more than 550 of the donors, sequences lacking an unambiguous match to a single V gene segment were excluded. An earlier analysis of several hundred of the donors called V segments functional above 56.7% productive rearrangements and segregating when the between-donor standard deviation exceeded 5%. A statistical classification framework was built for diagnosing cytomegalovirus status from the catalog of TCR beta chain sequences. A later analysis assigned V and J genes by comparing TCR nucleotide sequences with IMGT/GENE-DB human TR gene sequences. The TCRdist pipeline was used in a later analysis to assign CDR3 sequences and most-parsimonious VDJ recombination scenarios. In a later analysis, each TCR beta chain was defined by its CDR3 amino acid sequence together with its V-gene family, and reads without a unique V-gene family were excluded. In a later analysis, approximately 640 highly shared, low-generation-probability nucleotide sequences were removed to address suspected cross-contamination and a sequencing artifact. In a later analysis, a clonal expansion index was calculated for each public chain from normalized within-repertoire ranks of inferred template counts. In a later analysis, generation probabilities were computed using a VDJ recombination model fitted to out-of-frame rearrangements, and the results were checked against IGoR. Hypergeometric tests were used in a later analysis to score TCR-TCR, TCR-HLA and TCR-CMV co-occurrence, with a repertoire-size bias correction applied to the TCR pairs. In a later analysis, false discovery rates were estimated by permuting HLA or CMV assignments 20 times. In a later analysis, co-occurring TCRs were grouped with DBSCAN, and TCRdist sequence similarity was added when clustering was performed within HLA-allele-positive subsets. For co-occurrence clustering, repertoires with fewer than 30,000 or more than 120,000 public chains were excluded, along with roughly 5 repertoires with anomalous nucleotide sharing. As stored in TCRdb, this immuneACCESS dataset retains in-frame rearrangements with V and J assigned. A fraction of the clones does not appear; measured against another copy, unresolved V genes explain less than half of the discrepancy, and the remainder lacks a known reason. That table supplies the V and J calls and clone size; D and trimming were determined from the DNA. For this sample the table gives fewer than 200,000 clones, of which over 60% were detected only once. The ten largest clones take up about 1.4% of the sample.

Points the paper makes about the study in general: CMV serostatus was the only immune exposure information available for the cohort. Across donors, most TCR sequences were observed very rarely, whereas some public TCRs were present in many individuals. In vitro tests confirmed that a few of the cytomegalovirus-associated TCR beta chains recognize cytomegalovirus antigens. The study listed 150 to 200 TCR beta chains as associated with cytomegalovirus. Sequencing depth was assumed to be roughly uniform across donors in the presence/absence analyses, though that assumption may not hold. In a later analysis, TCR association rates were found to vary across HLA loci, with the most associated TCRs seen for DRB1 alleles and the fewest for HLA-C alleles. Because some donors lacked HLA typing at each locus, the association tests relied only on the typed subset. A later analysis associated some 17,000 TCR beta sequences with specific HLA alleles at a false discovery rate of 0.05. According to the authors, the approach could potentially be generalized to other disease states and immunological phenotypes. According to a later analysis, parvovirus B19, influenza, CMV and Epstein-Barr virus appeared linked to several top co-occurrence clusters. The classifier was reported to diagnose cytomegalovirus status with high specificity and sensitivity in both the original and validation cohorts. Strong co-occurrence of HLA alleles, especially DR and DQ, made assigning TCR associations to individual alleles difficult. In a later analysis, most CMV-associated TCR beta chains were found to appear HLA-restricted, with HLA associations seemingly driven largely by CMV exposure. A later genetic analysis reported fewer N-insertions in productive TCRs among donors in an Asian-associated ancestry cluster than the roughly 700-donor mean. A cluster of highly shared sequence variants was judged likely to be a technical artifact of the sequencing pipeline. In this cohort, only TCR beta chains were sequenced, and detectable features were limited by the absence of alpha or paired-chain data. A later genetic analysis associated a missense DCLRE1C variant with V-gene and J-gene trimming of TCR beta chains, and an independent cohort replicated the association. In a later analysis, HLA-associated TCR beta chains were found to be more clonally expanded and to have lower generation probabilities than equally common non-associated chains. Broadly in line with IMGT annotations, most TCR beta V segments showed up in productive rearrangements about 87% or about 30% of the time in an earlier analysis of approximately 640 of the donors. Because counts were too low, about 17 rarely observed V segments, including chromosome 9 orphons, were excluded from the earlier analysis of some 540 of the donors. Because the 87-base-pair reads could not distinguish some IMGT-functional V segments, including TRBV6-2 and TRBV6-3, those segments were excluded. Linkage disequilibrium might explain the correlated functional status among segregating V segments, but an unknown experimental factor could not be excluded. A further reported finding was that TCR beta sequences accurately predicted the HLA-A and HLA-B alleles for most subjects in the first cohort.

The CDR3, cysteine through phenylalanine, is 18 amino acids long. CDR3 DNA is the only sequence kept; it has 54 bases, read in frame from the first base. V loses 0 bases, J loses 0 bases, and the germline ends lie 12 bases apart. For CDR1 and CDR2, the germline V gene (reference sequence) lists LNHNV and YYDKDF. In this chain, TRBV15 is recombined with TRBJ1-6; there is no confident call for the D gene. The specimen was PBMCs. This clonotype originated in a girl between 5 and 17 years old in good health and CMV-seronegative. The sequenced DNA is TGTGCCACCAGCAGAGATCGAGGAGGAAGCTCCTATAATTCACCCCTCCACTTT. Its translation reads: CATSRDRGGSSYNSPLHF.